This TCR beta chain was obtained from a study of human T cells and chemical hapten exposure. Findings of the study overall: After DPC sensitization, TCRs above 1 in 1000 frequency showed no change.

As for time point: healthy volunteer bleed at 6 weeks. Total RNA was isolated from unfractionated whole blood. It was the library that attached unique molecular identifiers to individual cDNA molecules. In the original workflow: Ranging from about 20,000 to 700,000, TCR counts per sample had a median value of around 91,000. Via MiXCR, TCRdb re-called the RACE reads, giving one row per CDR3 protein. These V and J calls originate from TCRdb's pipeline instead of the authors' own analysis. The data show more than 60,000 distinct CDR3 sequences, about 8.6% seen once. As for this clonotype: The target antigen is unknown.

Germline V CDR1 and CDR2: LGHNA, YNFKEQ. This CDR3 is built from 18 residues. V was shortened by 2 bases and J by 7 bases, with 21 bases between the two germline ends. The V gene is TRBV4-2, the J gene TRBJ1-6; weak D call: TRBD1 (5 bases). The sample was whole blood. The source is a male donor in good health. Some clones in this sample may be carry-over from other donors' samples. The CDR3 DNA sequence: TGTGCCAGCAGCCAACCAGCTCTGGGACGACGCTTAAATTCACCCCTCCACTTT. Residues: CASSQPALGRRLNSPLHF.